These T cell receptor beta chains were read from a single sample in a study of early T cells in non-severe SARS-CoV-2 infection. TCRdb used MiXCR to reprocess the 5' RACE reads, holding one entry per CDR3 protein. Of approximately 68,000 distinct CDR3 sequences listed, roughly a tenth were seen once; the top ten hold under 10%. Source: whole blood, taken at baseline. The receptors derive from an adult who was a healthcare worker with PCR-confirmed SARS-CoV-2 infection or an uninfected control (not recorded which). CDR3s include the opening cysteine and the closing phenylalanine or tryptophan. Each record gives: clone size, V gene, CDR3 protein. Clone size is not always given. Where it is, it says once, few, many or a class for expanded clones.

clone size: many; V gene: TRBV27; CDR3 protein: CASSPIHRGTEAFF
clone size: NA; V gene: TRBV19; CDR3 protein: CASGMQGRDSYNEQFF
clone size: many; V gene: TRBV7-6; CDR3 protein: CASSFGSGTGVHEQYF
clone size: NA; V gene: TRBV7-2; CDR3 protein: CASSPIGTGGTDTQYF
clone size: few; V gene: TRBV29-1; CDR3 protein: CGGGQGYDNEQFF
clone size: few; V gene: TRBV7-9; CDR3 protein: CASGPGRQNTEAFF
clone size: many; V gene: TRBV5-5; CDR3 protein: CASSLGQAAYEQYF
clone size: NA; V gene: TRBV10-3; CDR3 protein: CAIRSTGTIYEQYF
clone size: NA; V gene: TRBV11-2; CDR3 protein: CASSLGTSGRGGHYEQYF
clone size: many; V gene: TRBV7-8; CDR3 protein: CASSLKVGGELDEQFF
clone size: few; V gene: TRBV18; CDR3 protein: CASSPTGVNTEAFF
clone size: NA; V gene: TRBV20-1; CDR3 protein: CSARVAGQYTGELFF
clone size: few; V gene: TRBV5-5; CDR3 protein: CASSPQASGANVLTF
clone size: few; V gene: TRBV7-9; CDR3 protein: CASSYGQGPRDTQYF
clone size: few; V gene: TRBV20-1; CDR3 protein: CSASPGQAYNQPQHF
clone size: NA; V gene: TRBV7-3; CDR3 protein: CASSGSYAGELFF
clone size: NA; V gene: TRBV27; CDR3 protein: CASSLFHSGTGINEQFF
clone size: few; V gene: TRBV6-2/TRBV6-3; CDR3 protein: CASSYSHTGELFF
clone size: many; V gene: TRBV6-6; CDR3 protein: CASSFLPPTVAAISGGTDTQYF
clone size: NA; V gene: TRBV29-1; CDR3 protein: CSVALTGSGEQYF
clone size: few; V gene: TRBV11-3; CDR3 protein: CASSLVPTSDEQYF
clone size: few; V gene: TRBV3-1; CDR3 protein: CASSRQGANYGYTF
clone size: few; V gene: TRBV5-1; CDR3 protein: CASSLGRGGTDTQYF
clone size: many; V gene: TRBV27; CDR3 protein: CASSLFSPGLKGTEAFF
clone size: many; V gene: TRBV7-2; CDR3 protein: CASSLDPGNTEAFF
clone size: NA; V gene: TRBV30; CDR3 protein: CASNRGQADTQYF
clone size: few; V gene: TRBV5-1; CDR3 protein: CASSSALASREETQYF